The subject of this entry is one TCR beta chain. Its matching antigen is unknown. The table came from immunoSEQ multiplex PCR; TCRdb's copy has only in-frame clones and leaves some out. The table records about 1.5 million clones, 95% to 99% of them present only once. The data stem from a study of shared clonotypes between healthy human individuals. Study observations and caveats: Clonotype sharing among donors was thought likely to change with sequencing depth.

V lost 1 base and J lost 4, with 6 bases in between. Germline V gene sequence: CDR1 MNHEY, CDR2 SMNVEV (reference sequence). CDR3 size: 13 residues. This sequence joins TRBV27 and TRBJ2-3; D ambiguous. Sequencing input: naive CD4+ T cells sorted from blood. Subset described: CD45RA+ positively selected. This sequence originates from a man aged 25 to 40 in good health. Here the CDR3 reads CASSLYSADTQYF. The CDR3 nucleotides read TGTGCCAGCAGTTTATATTCGGCAGATACGCAGTATTTT.